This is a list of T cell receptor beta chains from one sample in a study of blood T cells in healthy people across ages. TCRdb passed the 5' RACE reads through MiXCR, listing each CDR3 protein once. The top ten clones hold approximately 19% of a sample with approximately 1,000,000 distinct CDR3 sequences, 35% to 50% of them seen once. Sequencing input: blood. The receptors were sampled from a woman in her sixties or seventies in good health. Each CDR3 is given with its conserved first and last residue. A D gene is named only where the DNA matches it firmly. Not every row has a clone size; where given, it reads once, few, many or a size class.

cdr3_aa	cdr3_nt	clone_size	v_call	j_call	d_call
CASSSTSGGSSYEQYF	TGTGCCAGCAGTTCCACTAGCGGGGGAAGCTCCTACGAGCAGTACTTC	NA	TRBV6-6	TRBJ2-7	TRBD2
CSARSQLLAGLRDEQFF	TGCAGTGCTAGAAGCCAACTGCTAGCGGGGTTGAGGGATGAGCAGTTCTTC	few	TRBV20-1	TRBJ2-1	TRBD2
CASSFRGRLAGGTDTQYF	TGCGCCAGCAGCTTCCGGGGACGACTAGCGGGAGGCACAGATACGCAGTATTTT	NA	TRBV5-1	TRBJ2-3	TRBD2
CAISGGDDEQFF	TGTGCCATCAGCGGGGGTGACGACGAGCAGTTCTTC	NA	TRBV10-3	TRBJ2-1	NA
CASSLDPYEQYF	TGTGCCAGCAGCTTAGATCCCTACGAGCAGTACTTC	many	TRBV12-3/TRBV12-4	TRBJ2-7	NA
CASSLVASGRMGEQYF	TGTGCCAGCAGCTTAGTGGCTAGCGGGAGGATGGGGGAGCAGTACTTC	NA	TRBV13	TRBJ2-7	TRBD2
CASSADSGSEFF	TGTGCCAGCAGCGCTGATAGCGGGTCAGAGTTCTTC	few	TRBV9	TRBJ2-1	TRBD2
CATSRGGSDTQYF	TGTGCCACCAGCAGAGGTGGGTCAGATACGCAGTATTTT	NA	TRBV15	TRBJ2-3	NA
CAISEGDQPQHF	TGTGCCATCAGTGAGGGGGATCAGCCCCAGCATTTT	NA	TRBV10-3	TRBJ1-5	NA
CASGIAGGNYNEQFF	TGTGCCAGCGGAATAGCGGGAGGGAACTACAATGAGCAGTTCTTC	few	TRBV28	TRBJ2-1	TRBD2
CSAQMTRGYGYTF	TGCAGTGCCCAGATGACACGGGGCTATGGCTACACCTTC	few	TRBV20-1	TRBJ1-2	NA
CSARVREIAYNEQFF	TGCAGTGCTAGAGTCCGGGAGATCGCCTACAATGAGCAGTTCTTC	NA	TRBV20-1	TRBJ2-1	NA
CSAAGVAGGGEQYF	TGCAGTGCCGCCGGGGTCGCGGGAGGGGGAGAGCAGTACTTC	NA	TRBV20-1	TRBJ2-7	TRBD2
CATSRDYNEQFF	TGTGCCACCAGCAGAGATTACAATGAGCAGTTCTTC	few	TRBV15	TRBJ2-1	NA
CSASGLGYNEQYF	TGCAGTGCTAGCGGACTAGGGTACAATGAGCAGTACTTC	once	TRBV20-1	TRBJ2-7	TRBD2
CSASLSGANVLTF	TGCAGTGCTAGCCTTTCTGGGGCCAACGTCCTGACTTTC	NA	TRBV20-1	TRBJ2-6	NA
CASSRDRPGEPYF	TGTGCCAGCAGCCGGGACAGACCAGGGGAGCCGTACTTC	NA	TRBV3-1	TRBJ2-5	TRBD1
CASSEGALVQETQYF	TGTGCCAGCAGTGAAGGGGCCCTAGTACAAGAGACCCAGTACTTC	NA	TRBV28	TRBJ2-5	NA
CASSLESGTYNEQFF	TGTGCCAGCAGCTTAGAGAGCGGGACCTACAATGAGCAGTTCTTC	few	TRBV7-9	TRBJ2-1	TRBD2
CASSSSVSIAGVNEQFF	TGTGCCAGCAGCTCCTCCGTCTCGATAGCGGGGGTAAATGAGCAGTTCTTC	few	TRBV11-2	TRBJ2-1	TRBD2
CASSQDSEGRATNEKLFF	TGTGCCAGCAGCCAAGACTCTGAGGGTAGGGCAACTAATGAAAAACTGTTTTTT	NA	TRBV4-2	TRBJ1-4	NA
CASSVDPSYQETQYF	TGTGCCAGCAGCGTAGATCCTAGCTACCAAGAGACCCAGTACTTC	NA	TRBV9	TRBJ2-5	NA
CASSFGQKVGTDTQYF	TGTGCCAGCAGCTTTGGTCAAAAAGTAGGCACAGATACGCAGTATTTT	few	TRBV7-2	TRBJ2-3	NA
CASSNGTSGSSYNEQYF	TGTGCCAGCAGCAATGGAACTAGCGGGAGCTCCTACAATGAGCAGTACTTC	NA	TRBV21-1	TRBJ2-7	NA
CSAIDPRGGKNIQYF	TGCAGTGCTATTGACCCCAGGGGGGGCAAAAACATTCAGTACTTC	many	TRBV20-1	TRBJ2-4	NA
CASITSGEQFF	TGTGCCAGCATTACTAGCGGCGAGCAGTTCTTC	few	TRBV25-1	TRBJ2-1	TRBD2
CASSLSIGLAGIPSSYEQYF	TGTGCCAGCAGCTTAAGTATCGGACTAGCGGGTATACCGAGCTCCTACGAGCAGTACTTC	NA	TRBV7-2	TRBJ2-7	TRBD2
CASRGQGNEQFF	TGTGCCAGCAGGGGACAGGGAAATGAGCAGTTCTTC	NA	TRBV9	TRBJ2-1	TRBD1
CASSYSPTSGGIYNEQYF	TGTGCCAGCAGTTACTCCCCGACTAGCGGGGGGATCTACAATGAGCAGTACTTC	NA	TRBV6-2/TRBV6-3	TRBJ2-5	TRBD2
CASGLAGARGTNTEAFF	TGTGCTAGTGGTTTGGCAGGGGCGCGGGGGACGAACACTGAAGCTTTCTTT	NA	TRBV12-5	TRBJ1-1	NA
CASSSGSGQGRYGYTF	TGCGCCAGCAGCTCAGGTTCGGGGCAGGGACGGTACGGCTACACCTTC	NA	TRBV5-1	TRBJ1-2	NA
CSARTHNEQFF	TGCAGTGCTAGGACTCACAATGAGCAGTTCTTC	NA	TRBV20-1	TRBJ2-1	NA
CSARDVNTQYF	TGCAGTGCTAGAGATGTTAATACGCAGTATTTT	NA	TRBV20-1	TRBJ2-3	NA
CASSVGNTGELFF	TGTGCCAGCAGCGTAGGTAACACCGGGGAGCTGTTTTTT	NA	TRBV9	TRBJ2-2	NA
CAASLQQANTGELFF	TGTGCCGCTTCTCTCCAACAGGCGAACACCGGGGAGCTGTTTTTT	NA	TRBV2	TRBJ2-2	NA
CANSSIAGVNIQYF	TGTGCCAACAGTTCCATAGCGGGAGTCAACATTCAGTACTTC	NA	TRBV12-3/TRBV12-4	TRBJ2-4	TRBD2
CASSVGHTYEQYF	TGTGCCAGCAGTGTCGGGCACACCTACGAGCAGTACTTC	few	TRBV6-6	TRBJ2-7	NA
CSARQSIETQYF	TGCAGTGCTAGACAGTCCATCGAGACCCAGTACTTC	NA	TRBV20-1	TRBJ2-5	NA
CASSPYEVTTYEQYF	TGTGCCAGCTCACCATATGAGGTGACCACCTACGAGCAGTACTTC	few	TRBV18	TRBJ2-7	NA
CSASFGTEAFF	TGCAGTGCTAGTTTTGGCACTGAAGCTTTCTTT	NA	TRBV20-1	TRBJ1-1	NA
CATEVRGSYNGQFF	TGTGCCACCGAGGTTCGCGGCAGCTACAATGGGCAGTTCTTC	NA	TRBV15	TRBJ2-1	NA
CASAIQKVSGANVLTF	TGTGCCAGCGCAATACAGAAAGTCTCTGGGGCCAACGTCCTGACTTTC	NA	TRBV28	TRBJ2-6	NA
CASSLGLAGEYDEQYF	TGTGCCAGCAGCTTAGGGCTAGCGGGAGAATATGACGAGCAGTACTTC	NA	TRBV7-9	TRBJ2-7	TRBD2
CASSQQPGHPRETQYF	TGCGCCAGCAGCCAACAGCCGGGACACCCACGGGAGACCCAGTACTTC	NA	TRBV5-1	TRBJ2-5	NA
CASSHSVTGGYEQFF	TGTGCCAGCAGCCATTCCGTGACAGGGGGCTATGAGCAGTTCTTC	many	TRBV3-1	TRBJ2-1	TRBD1
CAGSPGLAGGMNEQYF	TGTGCCGGCAGCCCGGGACTAGCGGGAGGGATGAATGAGCAGTACTTC	NA	TRBV7-2	TRBJ2-5	TRBD2
CASSQDGGGNTIYF	TGTGCCAGCAGCCAAGACGGTGGTGGAAACACCATATATTTT	NA	TRBV3-1	TRBJ1-3	NA
CASSSTGGEGYNEQYF	TGCGCCAGCAGCTCCACTGGGGGTGAGGGGTACAATGAGCAGTACTTC	NA	TRBV4-1	TRBJ2-7	NA
CASSQDGVAGVLNEQFF	TGCGCCAGCAGCCAAGATGGAGTGGCAGGGGTCCTCAATGAGCAGTTCTTC	NA	TRBV4-1	TRBJ2-1	NA
CAISDWDRGSYEQYF	TGTGCCATCAGTGACTGGGACAGGGGCTCCTACGAGCAGTACTTC	NA	TRBV10-3	TRBJ2-7	TRBD1
CASSPRSGGFRNQYF	TGTGCCAGCAGCCCGCGCAGCGGGGGCTTTAGGAACCAGTACTTC	NA	TRBV7-2	TRBJ2-7	TRBD2
CASSFSPPGGYTF	TGTGCCAGCAGCTTCAGCCCCCCCGGTGGCTACACCTTC	NA	TRBV5-6	TRBJ1-2	NA
CASSLPRLPDTQYF	TGTGCCAGCAGCTTACCCCGACTCCCAGATACGCAGTATTTT	NA	TRBV7-9	TRBJ2-3	NA
CASSFIITETQFF	TGTGCCAGCAGCTTTATTATAACAGAGACCCAGTTCTTC	NA	TRBV7-6	TRBJ2-1	NA
CASSLDPSGETQYF	TGTGCCAGCAGCTTGGATCCGTCGGGGGAGACCCAGTACTTC	NA	TRBV5-6	TRBJ2-5	NA
CTAGGKNGYTF	TGCACCGCGGGGGGGAAGAATGGCTACACCTTC	NA	TRBV20-1	TRBJ1-2	NA
CASSQGVSQTYNEQFF	TGTGCCAGCAGCCAAGGAGTTAGCCAGACCTACAATGAGCAGTTCTTC	few	TRBV14	TRBJ2-1	NA
CSVGDRGLSNYGYTF	TGCAGCGTTGGGGACCGCGGGTTATCTAACTATGGCTACACCTTC	few	TRBV29-1	TRBJ1-2	NA
CASRKVGLAQETQYF	TGTGCCAGCAGGAAAGTGGGACTAGCGCAAGAGACCCAGTACTTC	few	TRBV6-6	TRBJ2-5	TRBD2
CASSLTGNSYEQYF	TGTGCCAGCAGCCTGACAGGGAACTCCTACGAGCAGTACTTC	few	TRBV6-2/TRBV6-3	TRBJ2-7	TRBD1